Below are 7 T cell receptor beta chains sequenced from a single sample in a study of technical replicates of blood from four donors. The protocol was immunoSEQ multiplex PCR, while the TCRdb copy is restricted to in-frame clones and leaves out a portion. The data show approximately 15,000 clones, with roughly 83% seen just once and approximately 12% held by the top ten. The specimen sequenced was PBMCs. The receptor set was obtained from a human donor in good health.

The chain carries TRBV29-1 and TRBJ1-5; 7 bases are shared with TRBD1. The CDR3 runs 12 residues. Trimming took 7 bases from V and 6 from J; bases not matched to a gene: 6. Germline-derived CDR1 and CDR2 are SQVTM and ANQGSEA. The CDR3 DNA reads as TGCAGCGCCGGGACAGAGTTTCAGCCCCAGCATTTT. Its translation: CSAGTEFQPQHF.

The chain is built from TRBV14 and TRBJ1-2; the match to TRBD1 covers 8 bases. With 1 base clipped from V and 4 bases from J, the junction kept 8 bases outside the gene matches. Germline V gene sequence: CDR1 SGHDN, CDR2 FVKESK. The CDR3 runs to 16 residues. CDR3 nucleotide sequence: TGTGCCAGCAGCCAAGTGGGACAGGACATAGTCTATGGCTACACCTTC. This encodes CASSQVGQDIVYGYTF. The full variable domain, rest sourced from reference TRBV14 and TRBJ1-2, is EAGVTQFPSHSVIEKGQTVTLRCDPISGHDNLYWYRRVMGKEIKFLLHFVKESKQDESGMPNNRFLAERTGGTYSTLKVQPAELEDSGVYFCASSQVGQDIVYGYTFGSGTRLTVV.

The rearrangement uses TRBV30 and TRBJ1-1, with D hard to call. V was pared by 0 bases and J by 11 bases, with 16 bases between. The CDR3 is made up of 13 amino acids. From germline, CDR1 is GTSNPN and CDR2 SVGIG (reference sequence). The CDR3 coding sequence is TGTGCCTGGAGTGTTCCCATAGTTGGTCGGGCTTTCTTT. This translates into CAWSVPIVGRAFF.

CDR3 coding DNA: TGTGCCAGCGCTCTACACAACCCCATCCGGGAACGTGGAAACACCATATATTTT. It is translated as CASALHNPIRERGNTIYF. The gene calls are TRBV2 and TRBJ1-3; D not certain. Germline V gives CDR1 SNHLY, CDR2 FYNNEI. This CDR3 comprises 18 residues. V was cut by 8 bases and J by 3 bases, with 26 bases left in between.

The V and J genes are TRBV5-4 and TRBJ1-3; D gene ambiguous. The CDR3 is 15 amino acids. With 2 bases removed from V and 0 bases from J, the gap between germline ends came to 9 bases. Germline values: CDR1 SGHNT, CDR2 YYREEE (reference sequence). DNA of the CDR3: TGTGCCAGCAGCTTAGACTCTACCTCTGGAAACACCATATATTTT. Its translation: CASSLDSTSGNTIYF.

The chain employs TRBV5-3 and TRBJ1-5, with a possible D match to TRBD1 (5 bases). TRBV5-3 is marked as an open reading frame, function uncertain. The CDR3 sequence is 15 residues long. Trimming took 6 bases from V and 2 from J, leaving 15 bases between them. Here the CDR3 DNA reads TGTGCCAGAACCAGGGCCTCCGGTCGCAATCAGCCCCAGCATTTT. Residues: CARTRASGRNQPQHF.

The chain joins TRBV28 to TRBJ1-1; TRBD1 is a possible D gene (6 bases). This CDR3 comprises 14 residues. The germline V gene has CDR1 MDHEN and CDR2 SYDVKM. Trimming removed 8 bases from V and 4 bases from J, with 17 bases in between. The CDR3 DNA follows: TGTGCCAGCCTCCACCCACAGGGATCCACTGAAGCTTTCTTT. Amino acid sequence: CASLHPQGSTEAFF.